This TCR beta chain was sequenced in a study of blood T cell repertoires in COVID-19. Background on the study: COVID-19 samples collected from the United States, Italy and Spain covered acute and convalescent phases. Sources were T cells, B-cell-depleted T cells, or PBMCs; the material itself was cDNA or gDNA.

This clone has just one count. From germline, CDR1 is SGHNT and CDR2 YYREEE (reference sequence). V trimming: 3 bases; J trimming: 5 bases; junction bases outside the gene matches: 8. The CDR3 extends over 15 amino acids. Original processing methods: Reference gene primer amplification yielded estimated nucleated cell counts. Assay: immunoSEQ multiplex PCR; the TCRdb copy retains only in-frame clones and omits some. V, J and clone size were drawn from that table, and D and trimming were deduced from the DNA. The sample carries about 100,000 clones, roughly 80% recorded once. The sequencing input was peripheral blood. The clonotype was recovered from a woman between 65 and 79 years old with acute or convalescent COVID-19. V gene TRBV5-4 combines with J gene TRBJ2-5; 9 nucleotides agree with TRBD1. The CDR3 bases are TGTGCCAGCAGCTCAGGACAGGGGCGGCGGGAGACCCAGTACTTC. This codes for CASSSGQGRRETQYF. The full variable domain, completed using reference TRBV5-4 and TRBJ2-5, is ETGVTQSPTHLIKTRGQQVTLRCSSQSGHNTVSWYQQALGQGPQFIFQYYREEENGRGNFPPRFSGLQFPNYSSELNVNALELDDSALYLCASSSGQGRRETQYFGPGTRLLVL.